This entry lists 28 T cell receptor beta chains sequenced from one sample in a study of Ad26.COV2.S vaccination and SARS-CoV-2 variants. The repertoire was sequenced with immunoSEQ multiplex PCR; TCRdb's copy has only in-frame clones and lacks some. Of about 440,000 clones listed, roughly 91% are singletons. Treatment: around 19 received Ad26.COV2.S at low or high dose, single or two shots; about 5 received placebo; per-sample allocation not given. Sample collection was performed on day 63 after the first vaccine or placebo injection. Source: peripheral blood, taken in a trial of Ad26.COV2.S vaccine versus placebo. The receptor set was obtained from a person between 18 and 65 years old who received the Ad26.COV2.S COVID-19 vaccine or a placebo.

This chain links TRBV7-3 with TRBJ2-7; the match to TRBD2 covers 9 bases. V shed 3 bases and J 4 bases; nucleotides not matched to a gene: 7. CDR1 is SGHTA and CDR2 is FQGTGA in the germline V gene. The CDR3 is 15 residues long. The CDR3 sequence is CASSLLAGMIYEQYF. CDR3 nucleotides: TGTGCCAGCAGCTTGCTAGCGGGGATGATTTACGAGCAGTACTTC.

In DNA form, the CDR3 reads TGTGCCACCAGTCTGCGGGGGCGGCCACCCGGGGAGCTGTTTTTT. This translates into CATSLRGRPPGELFF. V and J are TRBV24-1 and TRBJ2-2; a weak D match, TRBD2 (7 bases). The CDR3 runs to 15 residues. Germline loops: CDR1 KGHDR, CDR2 SFDVKD. V lost 6 bases to trimming and J lost 6 bases, with 16 bases between them.

V gene TRBV9 combines with J gene TRBJ2-3, with 11 positions matching TRBD2. The J segment lost 5 bases and the V segment lost 3 bases, leaving 8 bases of the junction unmatched. This CDR3 has 16 residues. From germline, CDR1 is SGDLS and CDR2 YYNGEE. The CDR3 DNA reads as TGTGCCAGCAGCGCTAAGACTAGCGGGGTGCAAGATACGCAGTATTTT. Amino acid sequence: CASSAKTSGVQDTQYF. Variable domain in full (rest from reference TRBV9 and TRBJ2-3): DSGVTQTPKHLITATGQRVTLRCSPRSGDLSVYWYQQSLDQGLQFLIQYYNGEERAKGNILERFSAQQFPDLHSELNLSSLELGDSALYFCASSAKTSGVQDTQYFGPGTRLTVL.

A note on this clone: The sample carries other DNA sequences with the same CDR3. This chain uses TRBV12-5 with TRBJ2-1; D ambiguous. CDR1 and CDR2 from the germline V gene are LGHNT and FRNRAP. The CDR3 has 12 amino acids. The ends were cut back, 1 base at V and 3 bases at J, with 1 base in the middle. CDR3: CASGLGYNEQFF. The CDR3 DNA follows: TGTGCTAGTGGTTTGGGCTACAATGAGCAGTTCTTC. Based on the CDR3 plus reference TRBV12-5 and TRBJ2-1, the full variable domain is DARVTQTPRHKVTEMGQEVTMRCQPILGHNTVFWYRQTMMQGLELLAYFRNRAPLDDSGMPKDRFSAEMPDATLATLKIQPSEPRDSAVYFCASGLGYNEQFFGPGTRLTVL.

This clone is a singleton in its sample. This chain links TRBV18 with TRBJ2-3; 7 positions agree with TRBD2. The germline gives CDR1 KGHSH, CDR2 LQKENI. This CDR3 region has 15 residues. With V trimmed by 10 bases and J by 1 base, 11 bases remained unmatched. The CDR3: CATHSSAGGTDTQYF. The CDR3 nucleotides read TGTGCCACCCATTCATCGGCGGGGGGCACAGATACGCAGTATTTT. The whole variable domain, filled in from reference TRBV18 and TRBJ2-3, reads NAGVMQNPRHLVRRRGQEARLRCSPMKGHSHVYWYRQLPEEGLKFMVYLQKENIIDESGMPKERFSAEFPKEGPSILRIQQVVRGDSAAYFCATHSSAGGTDTQYFGPGTRLTVL.

The chain has TRBV7-2 and TRBJ2-2; a weak D match, TRBD1 (6 bases). This CDR3 has 15 amino acids. The germline V gene has CDR1 SGHTA and CDR2 FQGNSA. With 5 bases removed from V and 2 bases from J, the gap between germline ends came to 12 bases. The CDR3 is CASSLTQGNTGELFF. The DNA of the CDR3 is TGTGCCAGCAGCCTCACACAGGGTAACACCGGGGAGCTGTTTTTT. The full variable domain, completed using reference TRBV7-2 and TRBJ2-2, is GAGVSQSPSNKVTEKGKDVELRCDPISGHTALYWYRQSLGQGLEFLIYFQGNSAPDKSGLPSDRFSAERTGGSVSTLTIQRTQQEDSAVYLCASSLTQGNTGELFFGEGSRLTVL.

This chain connects TRBV29-1 to TRBJ2-5; the D gene is possibly TRBD1 (6 bases). Germline V CDR1 and CDR2: SQVTM, ANQGSEA. The CDR3 is 13 residues long. V shed 5 bases and J shed 5 bases, with 15 bases lying between them. The CDR3 sequence: CSVPAQGGETQYF. CDR3 sequence (DNA): TGCAGCGTTCCCGCACAGGGCGGGGAGACCCAGTACTTC.

The chain has TRBV2 and TRBJ2-3, with D unclear. The germline gives CDR1 SNHLY, CDR2 FYNNEI. Trimming shortened V by 0 bases and J by 2 bases, and 9 bases separated the two germline ends. The CDR3 has 15 amino acids. CDR3 in amino acids: CASSEARLNTDTQYF. In nucleotides, the CDR3 is TGTGCCAGCAGTGAAGCGCGGCTGAACACAGATACGCAGTATTTT. Looking up the rest from reference TRBV2 and TRBJ2-3 gives the full variable domain: EPEVTQTPSHQVTQMGQEVILRCVPISNHLYFYWYRQILGQKVEFLVSFYNNEISEKSEIFDDQFSVERPDGSNFTLKIRSTKLEDSAMYFCASSEARLNTDTQYFGPGTRLTVL.

The chain carries TRBV20-1 and TRBJ2-7, with D uncertain. CDR1 is DFQATT and CDR2 is SNEGSKA in the germline V gene (reference sequence). The length of the CDR3 is 11 residues. CDR3 protein: CRVTSSYEQYF. CDR3 bases: TGCAGGGTCACGAGCTCCTACGAGCAGTACTTC.

The gene calls are TRBV6-9 and TRBJ1-5; 7 nucleotides agree with TRBD1. CDR3 length equals 15 residues. Unmatched junction bases numbered 5, after V lost 6 bases and J lost 0 bases. Germline lookup yields CDR1 MNHGY and CDR2 SVAAGI. The CDR3 DNA follows: TGTGCCAGCAGCCCCGACAGGGATAGCAATCAGCCCCAGCATTTT. This translates into CASSPDRDSNQPQHF.

This chain connects TRBV6-5 to TRBJ1-5; D is undetermined. Trimming removed 2 bases from V and 3 bases from J, with 5 bases in between. The CDR3 sequence is 13 residues long. Germline loops: CDR1 MNHEY, CDR2 SVGAGI. CDR3 nucleotides: TGTGCCAGCAGTTACGTCCTCAATCAGCCCCAGCATTTT. Translating it yields CASSYVLNQPQHF.

The rearrangement joins TRBV28 to TRBJ2-1; D tentatively reads TRBD1 or TRBD2 (5 bases each). This CDR3 is built from 15 residues. V lost 6 bases, J lost 4 bases, and 16 bases lay in between. Germline V gives CDR1 MDHEN, CDR2 SYDVKM. DNA for the CDR3: TGTGCCAGCAGCCTCTACGGGGCAAGATACAATGAGCAGTTCTTC. This translates into CASSLYGARYNEQFF.

V gene TRBV7-9 combines with J gene TRBJ2-7, with D uncertain. CDR3 length: 13 residues. The V end lost 1 base, the J end lost 3 bases, and 7 bases lay between the germline ends. In germline, CDR1 is SEHNR, CDR2 FQNEAQ (reference sequence). The DNA for the CDR3 is TGTGCCAGCAGCTTAGACCCCAGCTACGAGCAGTACTTC. Translated: CASSLDPSYEQYF.

V and J are TRBV9 and TRBJ1-1; a possible D gene is TRBD1 (6 bases). Trimming removed 6 bases at V and 6 bases at J, with 15 bases between. Per the germline V gene, CDR1 is SGDLS and CDR2 is YYNGEE. This CDR3 spans 13 amino acids. The DNA for the CDR3 is TGTGCCAGCAACCCCTCCGGGACATCTGAAGCTTTCTTT. As protein: CASNPSGTSEAFF.

This sequence joins TRBV28 and TRBJ1-6, with TRBD1 matching 9 bases. Germline assignment: CDR1 MDHEN and CDR2 SYDVKM. This CDR3 has 16 residues. V trimming: 3 bases; J trimming: 10 bases; junction bases outside the gene matches: 10. The CDR3: CASSFRRDRVGSPLHF. The CDR3 bases are TGTGCCAGCAGTTTTCGCCGGGACAGGGTAGGGTCACCCCTCCACTTT.

In this sample, this clone turned up once. The rearrangement uses TRBV28 and TRBJ1-2; D might be TRBD1 (5 bases). CDR3 length: 14 amino acids. Trimming took 5 bases from V and 2 from J, leaving 12 bases between them. From germline, CDR1 is MDHEN and CDR2 SYDVKM. The CDR3 DNA is TGTGCCAGCAGTACCGGCCAGGGAAACTATGGCTACACCTTC. Translated, it gives CASSTGQGNYGYTF.

The chain recombines TRBV5-6 with TRBJ2-7; 8 bases line up with TRBD1. Germline V gene sequence: CDR1 SGHDT, CDR2 YYEEEE. The CDR3 sequence is 16 residues long. The V and J ends lost 4 bases and 3 bases, in that order; junction bases with no gene match: 12. CDR3: CASSHLGQGAIYEQYF. The CDR3 nucleotides read TGTGCCAGCAGCCACCTTGGGCAGGGGGCTATCTACGAGCAGTACTTC.

The chain links TRBV12-3 or TRBV12-4 to TRBJ1-3; D remains unclear. V shed 4 bases and J shed 4 bases, with 8 bases lying between them. The CDR3 runs 13 residues. CDR3 sequence: CASSSEIGNTIYF. DNA of the CDR3: TGTGCCAGCAGTTCCGAGATCGGAAACACCATATATTTT.

The chain uses TRBV19 and TRBJ1-4; 10 bases match TRBD1. Germline CDR1 reads LNHDA; CDR2 reads SQIVND (reference sequence). Unmatched junction bases numbered 4, after V lost 3 bases and J lost 6 bases. The CDR3 is 15 residues long. This CDR3 is CASSMWDRGDEKLFF. The CDR3 DNA sequence: TGTGCCAGTAGTATGTGGGACAGGGGTGATGAAAAACTGTTTTTT. Full variable domain (remainder filled in from reference TRBV19 and TRBJ1-4): DGGITQSPKYLFRKEGQNVTLSCEQNLNHDAMYWYRQDPGQGLRLIYYSQIVNDFQKGDIAEGYSVSREKKESFPLTVTSAQKNPTAFYLCASSMWDRGDEKLFFGSGTQLSVL.

The chain links TRBV27 to TRBJ2-7; 12 positions match TRBD2. The CDR3 has 19 amino acids. V was pared by 6 bases and J by 0 bases, with 15 bases of the junction left unmatched. The germline V gene has CDR1 MNHEY and CDR2 SMNVEV (reference sequence). CDR3 bases: TGTGCCAGCAGCCGCCGACTAGCGGGAGTCCCCTCAGTCTCCTACGAGCAGTACTTC. Translating it yields CASSRRLAGVPSVSYEQYF.

The CDR3 is CASSLKIGRTEAFF. The CDR3, as DNA: TGTGCCAGCAGCTTAAAGATCGGGAGGACTGAAGCTTTCTTT. The J gene is TRBJ1-1, the V gene TRBV7-2; D uncertain. V lost 2 bases and J lost 5, with 12 bases in between. The germline V gene encodes CDR1 SGHTA and CDR2 FQGNSA. The CDR3 extends over 14 amino acids.

The rearrangement uses TRBV2 and TRBJ1-6, with 10 bases identical to TRBD1. The CDR3 length is 15 residues. The germline CDR1 and CDR2 sequences are SNHLY and FYNNEI. J was trimmed by 7 bases and V by 4 bases; bases with no gene match: 4. CDR3 sequence: CASSGTGGLNSPLHF. The CDR3 DNA sequence: TGTGCCAGCAGTGGGACAGGGGGTTTGAATTCACCCCTCCACTTT.

The chain has TRBV19 and TRBJ2-7; D might be TRBD1 (6 bases). Germline CDR1 is LNHDA and CDR2 is SQIVND (reference sequence). The V and J ends lost 3 bases and 7 bases respectively, with 13 bases between them. This CDR3 spans 13 amino acids. CDR3 DNA: TGTGCCAGTAGTATTTTACAGGGTCGTGAGCAGTACTTC. This codes for CASSILQGREQYF.

The rearrangement uses TRBV6-2 or TRBV6-3 and TRBJ2-3, with TRBD1 as a possible D gene (5 bases). The CDR3 spans 16 residues. Trimming took off 4 bases at V and 2 bases at J, with 16 bases between the two ends. CDR1 and CDR2 from the germline V gene are MNHEY and SVGEGT. The DNA of the CDR3 is TGTGCCAGCAGTTTAGCAGGCAAAGGGGTCACAGATACGCAGTATTTT. It encodes CASSLAGKGVTDTQYF.

The rearrangement uses TRBV2 and TRBJ1-5, with 8 nucleotides matching TRBD1. Looked up from germline, CDR1 is SNHLY and CDR2 is FYNNEI. This CDR3 is 13 amino acids long. Losses at the gene ends were 6 bases for V and 5 bases for J; bases not matched to a gene: 3. This CDR3 reads CASSQGADQPQHF. The CDR3 DNA follows: TGTGCCAGCAGCCAGGGGGCCGATCAGCCCCAGCATTTT.

The chain recombines TRBV7-2 with TRBJ2-3, with D unresolved. CDR1 is SGHTA, CDR2 FQGNSA, per germline. This CDR3 contains 16 residues. V lost 1 base to trimming and J lost 0 bases, with 11 bases between them. The CDR3 sequence: CASSLGLGISTDTQYF. Written as DNA, the CDR3 is TGTGCCAGCAGCTTAGGCTTGGGGATTAGCACAGATACGCAGTATTTT.

V gene TRBV6-5 combines with J gene TRBJ2-7, with a weak D call TRBD2 (6 bases). Trimming cost V 5 bases and J 3 bases, with 8 bases left between them. The CDR3 is 12 amino acids. Germline V lookup: CDR1 MNHEY, CDR2 SVGAGI. CDR3 coding DNA: TGTGCCAGCAGTCGGGACTTCTACGAGCAGTACTTC. Residues: CASSRDFYEQYF.

This clone occurred once. The genes are TRBV25-1 and TRBJ2-2; D unresolved. CDR1 and CDR2 from the germline V gene are MGHDK and SYGVNS. V gave up 2 bases and J gave up 5 bases, with 15 bases separating them. The CDR3 runs to 16 residues. Here the CDR3 reads CASSENGVARTGELFF. The CDR3, as DNA: TGTGCCAGCAGTGAAAATGGGGTAGCCCGAACCGGGGAGCTGTTTTTT.